This T cell receptor beta chain was identified in a study of blood T cell repertoires in COVID-19. On the study more broadly: The United States, Italy and Spain were the sources of the acute and convalescent COVID-19 samples.

Methods used by the authors: Using reference gene primer amplification, nucleated cell counts were estimated. Clones were read by immunoSEQ multiplex PCR, and TCRdb kept only the in-frame ones, dropping some. V and J calls and clone size are copied from that table; D and trimming were computed from the DNA. The table has about 390,000 clones, around 87% seen once; the top ten hold roughly 2.1%. The sample holds a few counts of this clone. The CDR3 contains 17 residues. Germline CDR1 reads KGHSH; CDR2 reads LQKENI. V trimming: 3 bases; J trimming: 4 bases; junction bases outside the gene matches: 11. The chain joins TRBV18 to TRBJ2-7, with TRBD1 identical over 11 bases. The specimen was peripheral blood. The clonotype originates from a woman aged 60-70 years with COVID-19, enrolled during active disease. The chain's CDR3 is CASSPPRGQGDPYEQYF. In nucleotides, the CDR3 is TGTGCCAGCTCACCCCCCCGGGGACAGGGGGACCCATACGAGCAGTACTTC.